The present TCR beta chain was sequenced within a study of identical twins. Looked up from germline, CDR1 is SGHRS and CDR2 is YFSETQ. V trimming: 0 bases; J trimming: 8 bases; junction bases outside the gene matches: 6. This CDR3 region has 15 residues. The cDNA had a unique molecular identifier and a template-switch universal primer site. A single record per CDR3 protein comes from TCRdb applying MiXCR to the 5' RACE reads. The table includes about 1.7 million distinct CDR3 sequences, about 32% detected once. The donor group consisted entirely of healthy Caucasians. Comment on this clonotype: The antigen remains undetermined.

The study's findings and limits: Cross-sectional statistical analysis was relied on for the conclusions, without the same donors being followed. For cord blood, abundant beta clonotypes had fewer insertions, unlike memory repertoires, which showed none.

This receptor was taken from a newborn girl in good health. Input material: cord blood. The chain is built from TRBV5-1 and TRBJ2-1; 9 nucleotides match TRBD2. For the CDR3, the DNA is TGCGCCAGCAGCTTGGTTGCGGGGGGGCCGGATGAGCAGTTCTTC. Encoded protein: CASSLVAGGPDEQFF.